This is a list of T cell receptor beta chains from one sample in a study of cytomegalovirus exposure and HLA in healthy donors. Sequencing used immunoSEQ multiplex PCR; TCRdb keeps in-frame clones, though not all of them. The data show about 120,000 clones, 8.5% to 9% seen once. Sequencing was done on a sample of PBMCs. The source of these receptors is a woman aged 40 to 55 in good health and CMV-seropositive. The CDR3 runs from the conserved cysteine through the conserved F or W. A D gene is named only where the DNA matches it firmly. The size entry is marked missing in some rows and otherwise reads once, few, many or a size class.

V	size	J	D	CDR3	DNA
TRBV19	-	TRBJ1-2	-	CASSPDRFRGYGYTF	TGTGCCAGTAGTCCTGACCGCTTCCGAGGCTATGGCTACACCTTC
TRBV20-1	few	TRBJ2-2	-	CSAPLTGELFF	TGCAGTGCTCCCCTTACCGGGGAGCTGTTTTTT
TRBV2	-	TRBJ1-5	-	CAGSLTANQPQHF	TGTGCCGGATCATTGACAGCCAATCAGCCCCAGCATTTT
TRBV7-3	-	TRBJ2-3	-	CASSLTSRSRSYF	TGTGCCAGCAGCTTAACGTCACGGAGTAGGTCGTATTTT
TRBV5-1	few	TRBJ2-5	TRBD2	CASSPSGGGETQYF	TGCGCCAGCAGCCCAAGCGGGGGCGGGGAGACCCAGTACTTC
TRBV7-9	-	TRBJ2-2	-	CANLSPTGELFF	TGTGCCAACTTAAGCCCCACCGGGGAGCTGTTTTTT
TRBV6-1	few	TRBJ2-1	TRBD2	CASSARGPGGSDEQFF	TGTGCCAGCAGTGCCCGGGGCCCGGGGGGTAGCGATGAGCAGTTCTTC
TRBV30	-	TRBJ2-1	TRBD1	CAWTQAVGRGIDEQFF	TGTGCCTGGACCCAAGCGGTGGGCAGGGGGATCGATGAGCAGTTCTTC
TRBV28	few	TRBJ1-1	-	CASVGGTEAFF	TGTGCCAGCGTCGGGGGGACTGAAGCTTTCTTT
TRBV27	-	TRBJ2-5	TRBD1	CASSWDRDQETQYF	TGTGCCAGCAGTTGGGACAGGGATCAAGAGACCCAGTACTTC
TRBV5-4	few	TRBJ2-7	TRBD1	CASSHGTGTYEQYF	TGTGCCAGCAGCCACGGGACAGGGACCTACGAGCAGTACTTC
TRBV18	few	TRBJ2-2	TRBD1	CASSRLSTGGAGTGELFF	TGTGCCAGCTCACGACTAAGTACAGGGGGCGCGGGCACCGGGGAGCTGTTTTTT
TRBV18	few	TRBJ1-4	TRBD1	CASSPGQVRTEKLFF	TGTGCCAGCTCACCAGGACAGGTTCGGACTGAAAAACTGTTTTTT
TRBV7-9	few	TRBJ1-2	TRBD1	CASRSGQGLHGYTF	TGTGCCAGCAGATCGGGACAGGGGCTTCATGGCTACACCTTC
TRBV19	-	TRBJ1-1	-	CASRDTHPEAFF	TGTGCCAGTAGGGACACCCACCCCGAAGCTTTCTTT
TRBV7-9	-	TRBJ1-1	TRBD1	CASSPWTGGTEAFF	TGTGCCAGCAGCCCCTGGACAGGGGGCACTGAAGCTTTCTTT
TRBV15	-	TRBJ2-7	-	CATSRDWRGAYEQYF	TGTGCCACCAGCAGAGATTGGAGAGGAGCCTACGAGCAGTACTTC
TRBV28	few	TRBJ2-1	TRBD1	CASSSPGTVSYNEQFF	TGTGCCAGCAGTTCGCCTGGGACAGTGAGTTACAATGAGCAGTTCTTC
TRBV5-4	-	TRBJ1-6	-	CASSSRDTNSPLHF	TGTGCCAGCAGCTCCCGGGACACTAATTCACCCCTCCACTTT
TRBV19	few	TRBJ1-1	-	CASSTNPGSPTEAFF	TGTGCCAGTAGTACAAATCCAGGATCGCCCACTGAAGCTTTCTTT
TRBV29-1	-	TRBJ2-7	-	CSVESGQYYEQYF	TGCAGCGTCGAGTCTGGGCAGTACTACGAGCAGTACTTC
TRBV4-1	few	TRBJ2-2	TRBD1	CASSQAGTGFGELFF	TGCGCCAGCAGCCAAGCCGGGACAGGGTTCGGGGAGCTGTTTTTT
TRBV27	few	TRBJ1-1	-	CASSLYGKNTEAFF	TGTGCCAGCAGTTTGTACGGGAAGAACACTGAAGCTTTCTTT
TRBV6-5	few	TRBJ1-1	TRBD1	CASRSITGGTEAFF	TGTGCCAGCAGATCGATTACAGGGGGCACTGAAGCTTTCTTT
TRBV5-1	few	TRBJ2-7	-	CASSLKQYEQYF	TGCGCCAGCAGCTTGAAACAGTACGAGCAGTACTTC
TRBV6-5	few	TRBJ1-2	TRBD1	CASRTGGPAGYTF	TGTGCCAGCAGAACAGGGGGACCCGCGGGCTACACCTTC
TRBV6-5	-	TRBJ1-2	-	CASSYLQGNGYTF	TGTGCCAGCAGTTACTTACAGGGAAATGGCTACACCTTC
TRBV19	few	TRBJ2-2	-	CASSIESPRGPLTGELFF	TGTGCCAGTAGTATAGAGAGCCCCAGGGGCCCTCTCACCGGGGAGCTGTTTTTT
TRBV5-1	-	TRBJ2-7	TRBD1	CASTTGTGGVEQYF	TGCGCCAGCACCACCGGGACAGGGGGCGTCGAGCAGTACTTC
TRBV7-9	-	TRBJ1-1	-	CASSLQGKNTEAFF	TGTGCCAGCAGCTTACAGGGGAAGAACACTGAAGCTTTCTTT
TRBV2	-	TRBJ2-5	TRBD1	CASSDDRGEETQYF	TGTGCCAGCAGTGATGACAGGGGCGAAGAGACCCAGTACTTC
TRBV6-1	-	TRBJ2-7	-	CASSGGGAVSEQYF	TGTGCCAGCAGTGGAGGGGGGGCGGTCAGCGAGCAGTACTTC
TRBV5-1	few	TRBJ1-1	TRBD1	CASSPLDRGRITNTEAFF	TGCGCCAGCAGCCCACTGGACAGGGGGCGGATTACGAACACTGAAGCTTTCTTT
TRBV7-7	-	TRBJ1-6	-	CASSLPRRHGDSPLHF	TGTGCCAGCAGCTTACCTCGACGACATGGCGATTCACCCCTCCACTTT
TRBV10-1	few	TRBJ1-6	-	CAAGRDGSPLHF	TGCGCCGCCGGGAGGGACGGATCACCCCTCCACTTT
TRBV19	few	TRBJ1-2	-	CASTAPAGWVPQTGYTF	TGTGCCAGTACGGCTCCGGCGGGCTGGGTACCTCAAACTGGCTACACCTTC
TRBV9	-	TRBJ2-7	TRBD2	CASSGTSGGHQYF	TGTGCCAGCAGCGGAACTAGCGGGGGGCACCAGTACTTC
TRBV9	few	TRBJ2-7	-	CASSVGGEFYEQYF	TGTGCCAGCAGCGTAGGGGGCGAGTTTTACGAGCAGTACTTC
TRBV5-1	few	TRBJ1-3	-	CASSLEGASSGNTIYF	TGCGCCAGCAGCTTGGAAGGGGCCAGCTCTGGAAACACCATATATTTT
TRBV7-3	-	TRBJ2-1	TRBD2	CASSARVAGPYNEQFF	TGTGCCAGCAGCGCCCGGGTAGCGGGGCCCTACAATGAGCAGTTCTTC
TRBV11-2	few	TRBJ2-4	-	CASSVLGRRDIQYF	TGTGCCAGCAGCGTCTTAGGCAGGAGGGACATTCAGTACTTC
TRBV5-1	-	TRBJ1-4	TRBD1	CASSKGQGDEKLFF	TGCGCCAGCAGCAAGGGACAGGGAGATGAAAAACTGTTTTTT
TRBV4-1	-	TRBJ1-2	-	CASSQPLISGKDGYTF	TGCGCCAGCAGCCAACCCTTGATATCAGGGAAAGATGGCTACACCTTC
TRBV2	-	TRBJ1-1	TRBD1	CASTQTGGFTEAFF	TGTGCCAGCACTCAGACAGGGGGCTTCACTGAAGCTTTCTTT
TRBV5-1	-	TRBJ2-3	TRBD2	CASSYTSGGLDTQYF	TGCGCCAGCAGCTATACTAGCGGGGGGCTAGATACGCAGTATTTT
TRBV6-1	few	TRBJ2-7	TRBD1	CASIQGQGRTYEQYF	TGTGCCAGCATTCAAGGACAGGGAAGGACCTACGAGCAGTACTTC
TRBV28	few	TRBJ2-7	-	CASSLASGGVGEQYF	TGTGCCAGCAGTTTGGCGTCAGGAGGGGTGGGGGAGCAGTACTTC
TRBV13	-	TRBJ2-7	-	CASSLRPTYEQYF	TGTGCCAGCAGCCTGCGGCCCACCTACGAGCAGTACTTC
TRBV6-5	few	TRBJ1-6	TRBD1	CASSYDRAASPLHF	TGTGCCAGCAGTTACGACAGGGCTGCTTCACCCCTCCACTTT
TRBV19	-	TRBJ1-1	TRBD1	CASSPDRDGTEAFF	TGTGCCAGTAGTCCTGACAGGGATGGCACTGAAGCTTTCTTT
TRBV6-6	few	TRBJ1-2	-	CASSYVRAGYGYTF	TGTGCCAGCAGTTACGTCAGGGCAGGTTATGGCTACACCTTC